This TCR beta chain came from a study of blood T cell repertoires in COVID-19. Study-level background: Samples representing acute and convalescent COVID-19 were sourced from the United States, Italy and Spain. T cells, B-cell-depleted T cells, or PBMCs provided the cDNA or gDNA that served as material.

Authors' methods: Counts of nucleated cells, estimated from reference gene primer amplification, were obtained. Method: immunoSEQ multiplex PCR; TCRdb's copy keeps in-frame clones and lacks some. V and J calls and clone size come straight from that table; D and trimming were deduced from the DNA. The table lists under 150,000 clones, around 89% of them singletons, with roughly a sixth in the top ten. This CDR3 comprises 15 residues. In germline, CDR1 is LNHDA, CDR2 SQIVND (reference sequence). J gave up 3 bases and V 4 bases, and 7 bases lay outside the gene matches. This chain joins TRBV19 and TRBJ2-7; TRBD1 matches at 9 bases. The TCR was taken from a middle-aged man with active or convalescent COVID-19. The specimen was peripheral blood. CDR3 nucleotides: TGTGCCAGTAGTAAACCGGGACAGGGCCACTACGAGCAGTACTTC. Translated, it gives CASSKPGQGHYEQYF.